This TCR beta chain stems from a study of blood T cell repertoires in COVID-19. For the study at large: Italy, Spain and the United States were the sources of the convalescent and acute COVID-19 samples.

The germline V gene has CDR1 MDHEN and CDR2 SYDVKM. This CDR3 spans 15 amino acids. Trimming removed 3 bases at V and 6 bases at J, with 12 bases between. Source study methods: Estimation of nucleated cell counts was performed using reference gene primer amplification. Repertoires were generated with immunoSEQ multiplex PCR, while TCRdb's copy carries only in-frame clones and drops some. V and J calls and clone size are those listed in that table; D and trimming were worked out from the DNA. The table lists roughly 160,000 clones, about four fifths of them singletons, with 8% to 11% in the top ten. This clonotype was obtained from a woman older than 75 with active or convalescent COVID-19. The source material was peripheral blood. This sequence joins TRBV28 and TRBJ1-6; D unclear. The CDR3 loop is CASSLVAYSNSPLHF. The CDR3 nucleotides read TGTGCCAGCAGTTTGGTAGCTTACTCTAATTCACCCCTCCACTTT.